The subject of this entry is one TCR beta chain. What it recognizes is unknown. This sample is drawn from a study of cytomegalovirus exposure and HLA in healthy donors. Study-wide findings and caveats: Analysis was carried out at a later point, and it linked a missense DCLRE1C variant to TCR beta V- and J-gene trimming. Data from an earlier analysis indicated that most TCR beta V segments were productive either about 90% or about 30% of the time.

Trimming pared 4 bases from V and 12 bases from J, leaving 19 bases between. CDR1 SNHLY and CDR2 FYNNEI come from the germline V gene. The CDR3 has 15 residues. PCR involved 60 Vbeta and 13 Jbeta primers. The data were produced by immunoSEQ multiplex PCR, yet TCRdb's version contains in-frame clones alone and is incomplete. The data show some 200,000 clones, about three quarters seen once. V gene TRBV2 combines with J gene TRBJ1-6; perhaps TRBD1 as D (5 bases). Sequenced material: PBMCs. The clonotype was recovered from an older woman in good health and CMV-seropositive. Written as DNA, the CDR3 is TGTGCCAGCAGTGGAGACTCGCAGGGAAGCCGACCCCTCCACTTT. This gives the protein CASSGDSQGSRPLHF.